This TCR beta chain appears in the sequencing data of a study of PD-1 blockade in classical Hodgkin lymphoma. Overall study: Nivolumab dosed at 3 mg/kg went to patients intravenously every 2 weeks.

Study-level results: After ASCT, patients who started nivolumab under 1 year later were excluded. Relapsed/refractory patients reportedly had the lowest baseline TCR diversity, below newly diagnosed patients, who were below healthy donors.

Specified time point: cycle 4 day 1 (C4D1), after less than seven weeks of nivolumab. The patients all showed relapse after autologous stem cell transplantation, while their brentuximab vedotin exposure varied. The authors enriched CD8+ T cells from thawed PBMCs via magnetic negative selection. TCRdb keeps only in-frame clones here, not all; method: immunoSEQ multiplex PCR. The profile shows roughly 2,900 clones, 70% to 90% of them singletons. Regarding this clone: Its antigen remains unidentified.

Germline-derived CDR1 and CDR2 are SGDLS and YYNGEE. CDR3 length equals 15 residues. Trimming removed 2 bases at V and 4 bases at J, with 16 bases between. Sequences were derived from CD8+ T cells from blood, sampled before the fourth cycle of nivolumab. The chain has TRBV9 and TRBJ2-7, with a tentative D call TRBD1 (6 bases). The origin of this receptor is a human donor with classical Hodgkin lymphoma. For the CDR3, the DNA is TGTGCCAGCAGCGTGGGTCAGAGCAGGGGATACGAGCAGTACTTC. As protein: CASSVGQSRGYEQYF.